This TCR beta chain was sequenced during a study of blood T cells in healthy people across ages (dated by TCRdb to the mid-2010s). For the wider study: Template switching captured roughly one uniquely barcoded TCR beta cDNA molecule per two T cells in model experiments. The donors were divided into four age groups: young (average around 17 years), middle-aged (about 40), aged (roughly 66) and long-lived (about 90). Using deep sequencing normalized with unique cDNA molecular identifiers, the study measured how TCR beta repertoire diversity changes with age. For two donors (one aged 18 to 30 and one aged 80 or older), the study analyzed two additional independent replicas of 1 million unique cDNA reads from the same blood draw. Broader findings and caveats from the paper: Because profiling used bulk unsorted PBMCs, naive and antigen-experienced compartments could not be compared conclusively. Estimates of total diversity based on one million sequenced T cells were regarded as lower bounds and as underestimates. A strong correlation was found between observed TCR beta diversity and the percentage of naive T cells measured by flow cytometry. Compared with the aged group, more naive CD4+ T cells, fewer expanded clones and increased TCR diversity were shown by the long-lived group, suggesting age selection. Observed TCR beta diversity per million T cells fell roughly linearly with age, and a significant reduction was already apparent by age roughly 40. The CMV infection status of donors was not known, potentially confounding age-related changes in expanded clonotypes.

The roughly 39 donors, aged about 6 to 100 years, were systemically healthy Caucasian individuals from Russia. About 10 milliliters of peripheral blood were collected from each donor into EDTA-treated Vacutainer tubes. Ficoll-Paque density-gradient centrifugation was used to isolate PBMCs, with at least 7 million per sample. Total RNA, at least 5.5 micrograms per sample, was extracted from PBMCs with Trizol reagent. For every donor, an aliquot of PBMCs went through flow cytometry to measure the percentages of naive CD45RAhigh/CD27high T cells. From its cysteine to its phenylalanine, the CDR3 spans 15 amino acids. Only CDR3 DNA remains: 45 bases, in frame from the first base. CDR1 LGHNT and CDR2 FRNRAP were looked up in the germline V gene. This clonotype has only a few counts. Its antigen is currently not known. Base qualities are not provided; no much larger clone lies one nucleotide away. The library came from 5' RACE. TCRdb shows the sequencer as Illumina HiSeq 2500. A second PCR of about 6 to 12 cycles was run with a J-beta primer mix and a sample-barcoded 5' primer. Each TCR beta cDNA molecule received a unique molecular identifier from a template-switch 5' adaptor carrying 12 random nucleotides. Each sample yielded at least 2.5 million CDR3-containing paired-end reads. First-strand cDNA was synthesized from all RNA with the Mint cDNA synthesis kit, primed by a TRBC-specific oligonucleotide. All cDNA was treated with uracil-DNA glycosylase and then went through a first 18-cycle PCR with the universal primers M1SS and BC2_uni_R. Under the source paper's analysis protocol: Each sample was normalized by randomly selecting 1 million high-quality reads, each carrying a distinct molecular identifier. Instead of being binned into consensus sequences, reads that shared molecular identifiers were thrown out. MiTCR, set to a Q25 quality threshold and the strictest error-elimination algorithm, was used for CDR3 identification, clonotype clustering and error correction. A nonparametric unseen species model using Euler transformation provided a lower-bound estimate of total TCR beta diversity. The public reads were reprocessed in TCRdb via fastp at Q25 and MiXCR, keeping in-frame beta chains. Rows with one shared CDR3 protein collapse into an entry with the most common genes and DNA. None of the V and J calls come from the authors' own analysis; TCRdb made them. In this sample the table shows some 1,000,000 distinct CDR3 sequences, under 30% of which occur a single time. Of the sample, around 0.75% falls within the top ten clones.

Separately, the same data were catalogued under a study of T cells of mothers and their children. As that second paper reports: Donors were nine systemically healthy Caucasian individuals: three mothers and their six children. cDNA synthesis used all of the extracted RNA, with 1.5 ug of RNA in each 15 ul reaction. Sample barcodes and 2-4 random nucleotides were added via the M1S primer in the second PCR. Each mother yielded over 8.5 million TCR beta CDR3 reads and each child some 3 million reads. Thymic selection shapes the output of TCR recombination in a similar way in related and unrelated pairs, and inherited differences have a minor effect. Related mother-child pairs always showed normalized repertoire overlap that was slightly higher than in unrelated mother-child pairs, though the difference was never significant. Persistent microchimeric T cell clones were not detected, at a sensitivity of approximately 100 clones per million clonotypes. In the study, deep NGS was used to compare the TCR beta repertoires of mothers and children, and features distinguishing related mother-child pairs from unrelated individuals were sought. On average, the children were approximately 11 +/- 4 years old, while the mothers were about 40 +/- 4 years old. After adapter ligation was performed with NEBNext reagents, the libraries were sequenced on an Illumina HiSeq 2000 with 100+100 nt paired-end reads. To avoid cross-contamination, the mother libraries and the child libraries were prepared a month apart and sequenced in separate runs. For each donor, between 500,000 and 2,000,000 distinct TCR beta clonotypes were identified. Naive TCR beta clonotypes were estimated from low-frequency clonotypes matched to each donor's FACS-determined naive share, without sorting.

Rearrangement joined TRBV12-5 to TRBJ2-1; TRBD1 is a possible D gene, resting on 6 matching bases. The material sequenced was blood. This clonotype was sampled from a girl aged 2-10 years in good health. Read as DNA, the sequence is TGTGCCTCCATCAGGGGAGACAGCTCCTACAATGAGCAGTTCTTC. Translated, it reads CASIRGDSSYNEQFF. With the portions outside the CDR3 filled from the reference TRBV12-5 and TRBJ2-1 genes, the complete variable region becomes DARVTQTPRHKVTEMGQEVTMRCQPILGHNTVFWYRQTMMQGLELLAYFRNRAPLDDSGMPKDRFSAEMPDATLATLKIQPSEPRDSAVYFCASIRGDSSYNEQFFGPGTRLTVL.